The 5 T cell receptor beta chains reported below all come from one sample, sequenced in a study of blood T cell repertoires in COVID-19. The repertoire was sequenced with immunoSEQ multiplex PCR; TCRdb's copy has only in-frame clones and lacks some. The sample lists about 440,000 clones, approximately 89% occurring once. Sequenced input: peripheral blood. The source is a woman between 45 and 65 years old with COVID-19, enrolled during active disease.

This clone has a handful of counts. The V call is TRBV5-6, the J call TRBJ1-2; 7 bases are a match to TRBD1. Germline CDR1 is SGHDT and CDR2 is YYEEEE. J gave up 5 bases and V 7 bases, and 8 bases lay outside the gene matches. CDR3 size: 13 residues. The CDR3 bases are TGTGCCAGCCACAGGGGCCGTTTATATGGCTACACCTTC. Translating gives CASHRGRLYGYTF.

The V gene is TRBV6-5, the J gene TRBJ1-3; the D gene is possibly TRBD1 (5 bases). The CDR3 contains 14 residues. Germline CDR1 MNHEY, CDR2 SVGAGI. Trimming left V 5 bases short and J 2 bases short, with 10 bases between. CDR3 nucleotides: TGTGCCAGCAGTCCCTCGGGGGCTGGAAACACCATATATTTT. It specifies CASSPSGAGNTIYF.

The CDR3 region is CAIRGTGSNTEAFF. The CDR3 nucleotides are TGTGCCATCAGGGGGACAGGGAGTAACACTGAAGCTTTCTTT. The chain employs TRBV10-3 and TRBJ1-1, with 9 bases aligning to TRBD1. Germline CDR1 ENHRY, CDR2 SYGVKD. This CDR3 is built from 14 residues. V lost 6 bases to trimming and J lost 2 bases; unmatched junction nucleotides: 4.

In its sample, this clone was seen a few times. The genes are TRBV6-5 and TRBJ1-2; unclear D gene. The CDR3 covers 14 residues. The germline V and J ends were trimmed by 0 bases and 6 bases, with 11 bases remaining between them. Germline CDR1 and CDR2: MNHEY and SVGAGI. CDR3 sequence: CASSYSGSYNGYTF. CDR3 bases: TGTGCCAGCAGTTACTCGGGCAGCTACAATGGCTACACCTTC.

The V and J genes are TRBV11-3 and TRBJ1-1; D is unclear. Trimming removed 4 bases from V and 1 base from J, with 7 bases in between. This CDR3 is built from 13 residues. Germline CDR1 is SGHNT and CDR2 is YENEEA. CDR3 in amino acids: CASSSARNTEAFF. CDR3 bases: TGTGCCAGCAGCTCTGCTAGGAACACTGAAGCTTTCTTT.